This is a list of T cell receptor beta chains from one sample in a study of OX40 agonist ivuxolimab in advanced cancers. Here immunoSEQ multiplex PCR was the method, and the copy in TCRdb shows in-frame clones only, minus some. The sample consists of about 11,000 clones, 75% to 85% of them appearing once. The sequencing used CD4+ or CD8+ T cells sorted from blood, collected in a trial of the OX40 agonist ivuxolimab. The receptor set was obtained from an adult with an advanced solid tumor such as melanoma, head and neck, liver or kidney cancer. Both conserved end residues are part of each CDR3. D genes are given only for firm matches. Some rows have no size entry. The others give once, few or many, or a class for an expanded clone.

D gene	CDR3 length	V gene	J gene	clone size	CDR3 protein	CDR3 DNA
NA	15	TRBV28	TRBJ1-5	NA	CASSLSGRRNQPQHF	TGTGCCAGCAGTTTAAGCGGACGCCGAAATCAGCCCCAGCATTTT
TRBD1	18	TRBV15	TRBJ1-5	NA	CATSRDSNTGTGVQPQHF	TGTGCCACCAGCAGAGATTCCAACACAGGGACAGGGGTACAGCCCCAGCATTTT
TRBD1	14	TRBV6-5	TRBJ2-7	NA	CASSYSAGGYEQYF	TGTGCCAGCAGTTACTCTGCAGGGGGCTACGAGCAGTACTTC
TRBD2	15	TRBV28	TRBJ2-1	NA	CASSPGTSGKWGQFF	TGTGCCAGCAGCCCAGGGACTAGCGGTAAATGGGGGCAGTTCTTC
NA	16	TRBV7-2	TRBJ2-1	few	CASSLLSGAGYNEQFF	TGTGCCAGCAGCTTACTTTCGGGGGCGGGGTACAATGAGCAGTTCTTC
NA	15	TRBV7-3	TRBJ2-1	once	CASSLIDSSYNEQFF	TGTGCCAGCAGCTTAATTGACAGCTCCTACAATGAGCAGTTCTTC
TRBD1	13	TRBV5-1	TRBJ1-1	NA	CASSYQGAAEAFF	TGCGCCAGCAGCTATCAGGGGGCGGCTGAAGCTTTCTTT
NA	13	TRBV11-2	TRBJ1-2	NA	CASSFGYHDGYTF	TGTGCCAGCAGCTTCGGGTATCACGATGGCTACACCTTC
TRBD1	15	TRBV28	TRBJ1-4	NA	CASSLSPTGGEKLFF	TGTGCCAGCAGTTTAAGTCCCACAGGGGGTGAAAAACTGTTTTTT
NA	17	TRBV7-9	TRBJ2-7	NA	CASSLAPSQRVAYEQYF	TGTGCCAGCAGCTTAGCTCCGTCCCAGCGGGTGGCCTACGAGCAGTACTTC